Below are 6 T cell receptor beta chains sequenced from a single sample in a study of T-cell memory formation after mild COVID-19. From the 5' RACE reads, TCRdb called clonotypes with MiXCR, one entry per CDR3 protein. The data contain about 360,000 distinct CDR3 sequences, approximately 15% of them singletons. The sample taken for sequencing was PBMCs or a T cell subset sorted from them (not recorded which). The receptor source for this set is a man aged 18 to 29 who had mild COVID-19 (a few samples of this study predate the infection). Cell type and time point are not known.

This clonotype was detected a few times. V usage is TRBV5-1 and J usage is TRBJ2-2; 8 bases agree with TRBD1. J was trimmed by 3 bases and V by 3 bases; bases with no gene match: 4. Germline CDR1 reads SGHRS; CDR2 reads YFSETQ. The length of the CDR3 is 15 residues. The CDR3 DNA reads TGCGCCAGCAGCTGGGCAGGGGGCCACACCGGGGAGCTGTTTTTT. Residues: CASSWAGGHTGELFF.

This clonotype was seen repeatedly, ten times or more. The V gene is TRBV20-1, the J gene TRBJ2-3; perhaps D is TRBD1 or TRBD2 (5 bases each). Germline values: CDR1 DFQATT, CDR2 SNEGSKA (reference sequence). The CDR3 length is 13 residues. The CDR3 coding sequence is TGCAGCGGAGGTGAACCTGGGGCGGATACGCAGTATTTT. Amino acids: CSGGEPGADTQYF.

This rearrangement joins TRBV7-2 to TRBJ2-1, with 7 bases that match TRBD2. Germline V gene sequence: CDR1 SGHTA, CDR2 FQGNSA. After removal of 5 bases from V and 3 bases from J, the junction contained 10 bases not matched to a gene. There are 16 residues in the CDR3. CDR3 bases: TGTGCCAGCAGCCCCAGAAGGGCGGGGGACTACAATGAGCAGTTCTTC. This codes for CASSPRRAGDYNEQFF.

Comments on this clonotype: This may be a read error: a much more frequent sequence differs by one nucleotide. The chain combines TRBV7-2 with TRBJ2-7, with 9 bases that match TRBD1. The germline V gene encodes CDR1 SGHTA and CDR2 FQGNSA. This CDR3 has 13 amino acids. Trimming took 6 bases from V and 7 from J; bases not matched to a gene: 7. In nucleotides, the CDR3 is TGTGCCAGCAGGTGGACAGGGGCCAGAGAGCAGTACTTC. Translating it yields CASRWTGAREQYF.

In this sample, this clonotype turned up once. A far larger clone lies a single base away; this is likely a read error. The V and J genes are TRBV11-3 and TRBJ2-1, with D unresolved. This CDR3 contains 13 residues. Germline V CDR1 and CDR2: SGHNT, YENEEA. Written as DNA, the CDR3 is TGTGCCAGCAGCTTAGATAGCTACAATGAGCAGTTATTC. Its translation is CASSLDSYNEQLF.

This clonotype was counted ten times or more. The chain carries TRBV6-6 and TRBJ1-3, with a possible D match to TRBD1 (6 bases). This CDR3 is 17 amino acids long. Germline CDR1 is MNHNY and CDR2 is SVGAGI (reference sequence). Trimming shortened V by 0 bases and J by 0 bases, and 12 bases separated the two germline ends. The CDR3 loop is CASSYSGGGSSGNTIYF. The CDR3 DNA reads as TGTGCCAGCAGTTACTCGGGGGGCGGGAGCTCTGGAAACACCATATATTTT.